This T cell receptor (beta chain) emerged from a study of long-term antiretroviral therapy in people with HIV. The CDR3 totals 15 residues. Germline CDR1 is SGHNT and CDR2 is YYREEE (reference sequence). Unmatched junction bases numbered 3, after V lost 4 bases and J lost 3 bases. Samples were assayed with immunoSEQ v3.0 at survey level. Clones were read by immunoSEQ multiplex PCR, and TCRdb kept only the in-frame ones, dropping some. Here the sample spans about 8,600 clones, over 60% being singletons. The sequence was collected from a man aged 35 to 55 with HIV. The sample in question was unsorted PBMCs, obtained 0.6 years before starting antiretroviral therapy. V gene TRBV5-4 combines with J gene TRBJ2-3; 12 nucleotides line up with TRBD2. The chain's CDR3 is CASSTTSGGTDTQYF. In DNA form, the CDR3 reads TGTGCCAGCAGCACGACTAGCGGGGGAACAGATACGCAGTATTTT.